Listed below are T cell receptor beta chains from one sample, sequenced in a study of blood T cell repertoires in COVID-19. TCRdb's copy holds only in-frame clones and misses some; the assay was immunoSEQ multiplex PCR. The table lists 180,000 or so clones, roughly 86% of them singletons. Sequencing was done on a sample of PBMCs or T cells enriched from blood (not recorded which). Every receptor here comes from a woman in her twenties or thirties who had recovered from COVID-19. CDR3s include the opening cysteine and the closing phenylalanine or tryptophan. The D gene is left open where the match is weak. The size field is filled for only some rows; it gives once, few, many or a size class.

V gene	J gene	D gene	clone size	CDR3 protein	CDR3 DNA
TRBV6-5	TRBJ1-5	-	-	CASSPNFSNQPQHF	TGTGCCAGCAGTCCCAATTTCAGTAATCAGCCCCAGCATTTT
TRBV5-4	TRBJ1-5	-	-	CASSLRGSSGNQPQHF	TGTGCCAGCAGCTTGAGAGGAAGCAGCGGCAATCAGCCCCAGCATTTT
TRBV3-1/TRBV3-2	TRBJ1-1	-	few	CASSQASRGTEAFF	TGTGCCAGCAGCCAAGCCAGCAGGGGCACTGAAGCTTTCTTT
TRBV28	TRBJ1-2	-	few	CASSPQVNYGYTF	TGTGCCAGCAGTCCACAGGTGAACTATGGCTACACCTTC
TRBV24-1	TRBJ2-3	TRBD1	-	CATSDPGDSINTDTQYF	TGTGCCACCAGTGATCCCGGGGACAGTATAAACACAGATACGCAGTATTTT
TRBV30	TRBJ1-2	TRBD1	-	CAWGQGAQFNYGYTF	TGTGCCTGGGGACAGGGCGCACAATTTAACTATGGCTACACCTTC
TRBV29-1	TRBJ2-2	-	-	CSVGLESKRTGELFF	TGCAGCGTTGGCCTAGAGTCTAAACGCACCGGGGAGCTGTTTTTT
TRBV2	TRBJ2-5	TRBD2	-	CATAGLAGETQYF	TGTGCCACCGCCGGGCTAGCGGGAGAGACCCAGTACTTC
TRBV9	TRBJ2-1	TRBD2	-	CASSPGGGGSYNEQFF	TGTGCCAGCAGCCCCGGCGGGGGGGGCTCCTACAATGAGCAGTTCTTC
TRBV5-1	TRBJ1-3	-	-	CASSLDYSGNTIYF	TGCGCCAGCAGCTTGGATTACTCTGGAAACACCATATATTTT
TRBV7-8	TRBJ2-5	-	-	CASSSQIVREETQYF	TGTGCCAGCAGCTCCCAAATTGTCAGGGAAGAGACCCAGTACTTC
TRBV19	TRBJ1-1	-	-	CASSIFPLEAFF	TGTGCCAGTAGTATATTCCCTCTTGAAGCTTTCTTT
TRBV5-8	TRBJ2-7	-	-	CASSLYYEQYF	TGTGCCAGCAGCTTGTACTACGAGCAGTACTTC
TRBV27	TRBJ2-7	TRBD1	-	CASWFIDRADEQYF	TGTGCCAGCTGGTTTATCGACAGGGCCGACGAGCAGTACTTC
TRBV2	TRBJ1-1	-	once	CASSVSGIGNTEAFF	TGTGCCAGCAGTGTGTCGGGGATCGGGAACACTGAAGCTTTCTTT
TRBV14	TRBJ2-7	TRBD2	-	CASSQERLAGPYEQYF	TGTGCCAGCAGCCAAGAGAGGCTAGCGGGACCGTACGAGCAGTACTTC
TRBV20-1	TRBJ2-1	TRBD2	-	CSASLGLAGSNEQFF	TGCAGTGCTAGTCTGGGACTAGCGGGGTCCAATGAGCAGTTCTTC
TRBV5-1	TRBJ2-7	-	-	CASSPYGAGDGGYEQYF	TGCGCCAGCAGCCCTTACGGAGCCGGAGACGGTGGATACGAGCAGTACTTC
TRBV24-1	TRBJ2-3	TRBD2	-	CATSDAGTSAYTDTQYF	TGTGCCACCAGTGACGCCGGGACTAGCGCTTACACAGATACGCAGTATTTT
TRBV11-2	TRBJ2-7	TRBD2	-	CASSPSAGRYSSYEQYF	TGTGCCAGCAGCCCAAGTGCCGGGAGGTACTCCTCCTACGAGCAGTACTTC
TRBV28	TRBJ1-6	TRBD1	-	CASSFTSDREYNSPLHF	TGTGCCAGCAGTTTTACGTCGGACAGGGAATATAATTCACCCCTCCACTTT
TRBV7-9	TRBJ2-7	-	-	CASTPLTGISSYEQYF	TGTGCCAGCACCCCGCTTACAGGGATCTCGTCCTACGAGCAGTACTTC
TRBV10-3	TRBJ2-3	-	-	CAISEMSNAQYF	TGTGCCATCAGTGAGATGAGCAATGCGCAGTATTTT
TRBV21-1	TRBJ1-5	-	-	CASKTYSGTGLSSNQPQHF	TGTGCCAGCAAAACGTATTCGGGGACAGGCCTTTCTAGCAATCAGCCCCAGCATTTT
TRBV6-4	TRBJ2-2	-	-	CATPSGHTHTGELFF	TGTGCCACCCCCTCGGGACATACCCACACCGGGGAGCTGTTTTTT
TRBV4-1	TRBJ2-7	TRBD2	-	CASSRAGGAIYEQYF	TGCGCCAGCAGCCGGGCGGGGGGCGCCATCTACGAGCAGTACTTC
TRBV11-3	TRBJ1-2	-	-	CASSLDGYGYTF	TGTGCCAGCAGCTTAGACGGGTATGGCTACACCTTC
TRBV24-1	TRBJ2-2	TRBD2	-	CATSDLAGGTGELFF	TGTGCCACCAGTGATTTAGCGGGAGGGACCGGGGAGCTGTTTTTT
TRBV29-1	TRBJ2-2	TRBD1	-	CSVESRQGLTGELFF	TGCAGCGTTGAATCGCGACAGGGGCTGACCGGGGAGCTGTTTTTT